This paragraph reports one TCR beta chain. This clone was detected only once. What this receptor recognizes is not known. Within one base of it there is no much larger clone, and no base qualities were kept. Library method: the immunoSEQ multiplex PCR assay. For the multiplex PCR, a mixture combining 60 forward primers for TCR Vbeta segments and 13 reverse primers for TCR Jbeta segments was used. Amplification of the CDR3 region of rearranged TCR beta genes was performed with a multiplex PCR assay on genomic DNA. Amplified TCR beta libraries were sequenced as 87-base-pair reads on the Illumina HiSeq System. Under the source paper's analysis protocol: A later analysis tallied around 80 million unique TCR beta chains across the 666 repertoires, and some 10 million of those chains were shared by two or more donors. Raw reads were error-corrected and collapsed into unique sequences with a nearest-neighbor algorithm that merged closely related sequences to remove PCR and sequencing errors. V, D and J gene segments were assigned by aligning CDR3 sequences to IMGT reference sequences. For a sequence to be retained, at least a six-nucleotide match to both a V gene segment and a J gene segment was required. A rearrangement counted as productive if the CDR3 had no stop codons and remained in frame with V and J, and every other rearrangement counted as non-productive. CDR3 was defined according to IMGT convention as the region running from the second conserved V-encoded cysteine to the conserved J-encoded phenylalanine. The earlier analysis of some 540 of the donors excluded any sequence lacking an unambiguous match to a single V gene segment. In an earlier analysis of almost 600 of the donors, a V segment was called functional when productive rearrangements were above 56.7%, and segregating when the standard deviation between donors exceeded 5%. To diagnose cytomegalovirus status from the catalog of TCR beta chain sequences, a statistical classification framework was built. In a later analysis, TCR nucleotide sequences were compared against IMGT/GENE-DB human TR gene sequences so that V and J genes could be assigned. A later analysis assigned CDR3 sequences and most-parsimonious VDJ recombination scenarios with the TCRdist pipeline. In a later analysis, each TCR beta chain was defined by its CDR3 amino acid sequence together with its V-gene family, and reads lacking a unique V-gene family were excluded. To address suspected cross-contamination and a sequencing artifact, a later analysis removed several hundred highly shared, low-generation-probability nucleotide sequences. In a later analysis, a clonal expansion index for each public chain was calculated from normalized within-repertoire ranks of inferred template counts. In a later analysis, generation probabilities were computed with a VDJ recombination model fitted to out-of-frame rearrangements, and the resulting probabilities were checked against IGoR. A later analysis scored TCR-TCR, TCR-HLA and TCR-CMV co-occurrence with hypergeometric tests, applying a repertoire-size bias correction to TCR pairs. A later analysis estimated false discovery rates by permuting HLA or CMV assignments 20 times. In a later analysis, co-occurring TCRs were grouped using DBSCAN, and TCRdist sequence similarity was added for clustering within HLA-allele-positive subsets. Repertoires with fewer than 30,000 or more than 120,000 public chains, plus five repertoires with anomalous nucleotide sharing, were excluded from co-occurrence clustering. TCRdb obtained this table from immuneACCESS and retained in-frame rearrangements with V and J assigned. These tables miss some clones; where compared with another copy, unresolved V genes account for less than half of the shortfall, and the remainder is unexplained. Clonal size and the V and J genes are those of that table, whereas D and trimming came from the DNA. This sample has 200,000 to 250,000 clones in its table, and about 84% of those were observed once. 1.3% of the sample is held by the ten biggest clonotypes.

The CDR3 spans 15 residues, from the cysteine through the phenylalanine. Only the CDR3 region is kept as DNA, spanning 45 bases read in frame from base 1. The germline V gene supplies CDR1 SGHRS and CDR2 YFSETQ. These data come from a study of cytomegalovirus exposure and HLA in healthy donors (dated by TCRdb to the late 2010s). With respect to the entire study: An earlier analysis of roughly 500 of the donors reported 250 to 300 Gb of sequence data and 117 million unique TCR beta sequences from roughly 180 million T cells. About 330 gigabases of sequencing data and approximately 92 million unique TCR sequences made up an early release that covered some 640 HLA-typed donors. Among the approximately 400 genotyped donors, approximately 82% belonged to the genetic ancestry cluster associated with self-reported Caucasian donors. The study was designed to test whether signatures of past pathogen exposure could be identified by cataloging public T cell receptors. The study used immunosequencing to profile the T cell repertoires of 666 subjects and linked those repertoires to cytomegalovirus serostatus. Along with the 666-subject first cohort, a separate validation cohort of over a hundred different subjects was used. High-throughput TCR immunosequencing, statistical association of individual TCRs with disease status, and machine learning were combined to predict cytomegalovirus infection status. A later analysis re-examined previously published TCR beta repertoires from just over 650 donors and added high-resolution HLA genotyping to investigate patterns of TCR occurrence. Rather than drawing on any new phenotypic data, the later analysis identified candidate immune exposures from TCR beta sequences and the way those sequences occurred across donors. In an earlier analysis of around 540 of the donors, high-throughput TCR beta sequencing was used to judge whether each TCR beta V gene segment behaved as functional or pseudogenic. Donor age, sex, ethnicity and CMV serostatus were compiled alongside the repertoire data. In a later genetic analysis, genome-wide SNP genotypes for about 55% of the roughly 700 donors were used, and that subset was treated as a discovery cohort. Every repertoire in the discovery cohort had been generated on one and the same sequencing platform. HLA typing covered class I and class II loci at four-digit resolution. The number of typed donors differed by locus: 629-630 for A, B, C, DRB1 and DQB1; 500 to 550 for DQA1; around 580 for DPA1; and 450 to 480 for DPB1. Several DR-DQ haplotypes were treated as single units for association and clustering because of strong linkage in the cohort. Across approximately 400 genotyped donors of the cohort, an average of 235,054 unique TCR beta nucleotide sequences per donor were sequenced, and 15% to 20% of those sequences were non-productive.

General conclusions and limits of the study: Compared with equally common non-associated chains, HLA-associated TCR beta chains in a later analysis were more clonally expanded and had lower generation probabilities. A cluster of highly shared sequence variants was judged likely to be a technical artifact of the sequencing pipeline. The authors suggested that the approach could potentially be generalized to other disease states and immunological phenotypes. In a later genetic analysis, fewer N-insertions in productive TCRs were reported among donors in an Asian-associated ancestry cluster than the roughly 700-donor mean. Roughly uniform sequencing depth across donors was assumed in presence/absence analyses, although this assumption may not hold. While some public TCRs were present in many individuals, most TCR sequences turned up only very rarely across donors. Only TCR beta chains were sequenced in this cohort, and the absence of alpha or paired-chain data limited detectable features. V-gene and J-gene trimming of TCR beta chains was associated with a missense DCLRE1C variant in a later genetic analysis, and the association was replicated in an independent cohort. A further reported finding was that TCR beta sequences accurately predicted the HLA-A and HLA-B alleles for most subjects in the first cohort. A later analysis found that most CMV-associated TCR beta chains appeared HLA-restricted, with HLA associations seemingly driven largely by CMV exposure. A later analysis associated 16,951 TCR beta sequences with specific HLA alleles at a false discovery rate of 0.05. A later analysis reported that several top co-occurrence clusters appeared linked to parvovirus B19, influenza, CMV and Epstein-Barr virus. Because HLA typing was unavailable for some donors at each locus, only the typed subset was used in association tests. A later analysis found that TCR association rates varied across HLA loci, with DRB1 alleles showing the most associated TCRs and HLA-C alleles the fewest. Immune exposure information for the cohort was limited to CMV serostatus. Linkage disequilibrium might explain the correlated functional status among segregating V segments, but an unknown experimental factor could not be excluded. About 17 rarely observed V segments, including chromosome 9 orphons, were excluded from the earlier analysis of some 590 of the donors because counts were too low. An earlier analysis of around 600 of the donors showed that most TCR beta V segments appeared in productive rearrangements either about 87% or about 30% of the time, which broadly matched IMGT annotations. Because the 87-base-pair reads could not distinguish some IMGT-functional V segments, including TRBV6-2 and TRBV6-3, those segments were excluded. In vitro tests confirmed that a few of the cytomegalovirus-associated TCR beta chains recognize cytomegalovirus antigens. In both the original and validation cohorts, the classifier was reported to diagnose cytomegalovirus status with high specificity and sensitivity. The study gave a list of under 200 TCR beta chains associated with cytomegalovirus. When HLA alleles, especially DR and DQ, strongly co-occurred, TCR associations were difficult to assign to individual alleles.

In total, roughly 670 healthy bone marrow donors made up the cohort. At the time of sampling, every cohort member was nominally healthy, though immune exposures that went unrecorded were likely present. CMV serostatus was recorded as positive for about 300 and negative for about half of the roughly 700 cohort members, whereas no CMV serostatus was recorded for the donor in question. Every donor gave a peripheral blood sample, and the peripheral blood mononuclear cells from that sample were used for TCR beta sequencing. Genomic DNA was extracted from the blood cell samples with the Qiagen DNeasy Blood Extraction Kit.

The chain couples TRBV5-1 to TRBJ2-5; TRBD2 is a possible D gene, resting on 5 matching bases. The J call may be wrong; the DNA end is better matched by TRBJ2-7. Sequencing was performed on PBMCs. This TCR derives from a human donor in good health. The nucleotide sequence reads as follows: TGCGCCAGCACCTCGCGGGCCGAAAATTCCTACGAGCAGTACTTC. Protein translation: CASTSRAENSYEQYF.